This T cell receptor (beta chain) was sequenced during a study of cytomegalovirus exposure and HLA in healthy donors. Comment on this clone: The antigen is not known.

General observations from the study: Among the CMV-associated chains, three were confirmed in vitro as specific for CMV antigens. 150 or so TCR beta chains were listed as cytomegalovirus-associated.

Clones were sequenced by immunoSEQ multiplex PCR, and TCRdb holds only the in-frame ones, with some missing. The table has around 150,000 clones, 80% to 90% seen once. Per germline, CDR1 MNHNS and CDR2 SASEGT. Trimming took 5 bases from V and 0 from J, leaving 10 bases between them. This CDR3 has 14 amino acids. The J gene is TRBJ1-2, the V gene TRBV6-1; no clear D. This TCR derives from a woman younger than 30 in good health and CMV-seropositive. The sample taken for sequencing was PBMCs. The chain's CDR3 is CASSRDTPNYGYTF. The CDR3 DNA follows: TGTGCCAGCAGTAGAGATACCCCTAACTATGGCTACACCTTC.